One sample yielded the 14 T cell receptor beta chains listed below, sequenced in a study of blood T cell repertoires in COVID-19. The assay was immunoSEQ multiplex PCR, and TCRdb's table has in-frame clones only and misses some. The table has more than 100,000 clones, about four fifths seen once. Sequenced input: peripheral blood. The receptor source for this set is a woman in her thirties who had recovered from COVID-19.

The V call is TRBV19, the J call TRBJ2-1; D ambiguous. CDR1 LNHDA and CDR2 SQIVND come from the germline V gene (reference sequence). CDR3 size: 13 residues. The ends were cut back, 7 bases at V and 8 bases at J, with 15 bases in the middle. The CDR3 loop is CASKKRGSDEQFF. The CDR3 DNA is TGTGCCAGTAAAAAGCGTGGTTCGGATGAGCAGTTCTTC.

This clone came up once. J is TRBJ2-5 and V is TRBV18; TRBD2 matches at 9 bases. The CDR3 covers 15 residues. The ends lost 3 bases at V and 1 base at J; junction bases unmatched: 3. Germline CDR1 reads KGHSH; CDR2 reads LQKENI. CDR3 DNA sequence: TGTGCCAGCTCACCTCTAGCGGGAAGCCAAGAGACCCAGTACTTC. Encoded protein: CASSPLAGSQETQYF.

V is TRBV5-1 and J is TRBJ2-5; D might be TRBD1 (5 bases). The CDR3 contains 14 residues. The V gene's germline CDR1 is SGHRS and CDR2 YFSETQ. Trimming cost V 4 bases and J 2 bases, with 12 bases left between them. The CDR3 DNA is TGCGCCAGCAGCCCCAGACAGTCTCAAGAGACCCAGTACTTC. This sequence encodes CASSPRQSQETQYF.

This rearrangement joins TRBV27 to TRBJ1-2; D not certain. The germline CDR1 and CDR2 sequences are MNHEY and SMNVEV (reference sequence). With 7 bases removed from V and 8 bases from J, the gap between germline ends came to 11 bases. The CDR3 is made up of 11 amino acids. The CDR3 protein is CASKTPGGYTF. In DNA, the CDR3 is TGTGCCAGCAAAACTCCCGGGGGCTACACCTTC.

This sequence joins TRBV9 and TRBJ2-5; no reliable D call. CDR1 SGDLS and CDR2 YYNGEE come from the germline V gene. This CDR3 spans 16 amino acids. Trimming took off 0 bases at V and 1 base at J, with 13 bases between the two ends. This CDR3 reads CASSVGTEELQETQYF. The CDR3 bases are TGTGCCAGCAGCGTAGGAACCGAAGAGCTCCAAGAGACCCAGTACTTC. Full variable domain (remainder filled in from reference TRBV9 and TRBJ2-5): DSGVTQTPKHLITATGQRVTLRCSPRSGDLSVYWYQQSLDQGLQFLIQYYNGEERAKGNILERFSAQQFPDLHSELNLSSLELGDSALYFCASSVGTEELQETQYFGPGTRLLVL.

The rearrangement links TRBV6-5 to TRBJ2-5; D is uncertain. This CDR3 is 13 amino acids long. Trimming took off 2 bases at V and 4 bases at J, with 8 bases between the two ends. Germline V lookup: CDR1 MNHEY, CDR2 SVGAGI. CDR3 region: CASSYSPVETQYF. The DNA of the CDR3 is TGTGCCAGCAGTTACAGCCCCGTAGAGACCCAGTACTTC.

The rearrangement uses TRBV13 and TRBJ2-1, with 12 positions matching TRBD2. Germline V gene sequence: CDR1 PRHDT, CDR2 FYEKMQ (reference sequence). The J segment lost 3 bases and the V segment lost 0 bases, leaving 3 bases of the junction unmatched. This CDR3 comprises 17 residues. CDR3 region: CASSLGATSGSYNEQFF. The CDR3 region has the DNA TGTGCCAGCAGCTTAGGCGCGACTAGCGGGAGCTACAATGAGCAGTTCTTC.

This chain links TRBV6-5 with TRBJ2-7; no clear D gene. Germline V gives CDR1 MNHEY, CDR2 SVGAGI. Trimming removed 6 bases from V and 4 bases from J, with 7 bases in between. This CDR3 contains 11 residues. CDR3 residues: CASRAGYEQYF. In DNA form, the CDR3 reads TGTGCCAGCAGGGCCGGGTACGAGCAGTACTTC.

This rearrangement joins TRBV6-1 to TRBJ2-2; TRBD2 matches at 11 bases. The CDR3 is 16 amino acids. V was pared by 3 bases and J by 6 bases, with 6 bases of the junction left unmatched. The germline V gene encodes CDR1 MNHNS and CDR2 SASEGT. The CDR3 protein is CASSDLGLAGPGELFF. The CDR3, as DNA: TGTGCCAGCAGTGATTTAGGACTAGCGGGCCCCGGGGAGCTGTTTTTT.

This clone was observed a handful of times. The rearrangement links TRBV7-6 to TRBJ1-1; 9 nucleotides match TRBD1. V lost 4 bases and J lost 3; bases outside the gene matches: 6. The CDR3 consists of 15 residues. Germline V gene data show CDR1 as SGHVS and CDR2 as FNYEAQ. CDR3 residues: CASSSPQGAYTEAFF. CDR3 bases: TGTGCCAGCAGCTCACCACAGGGGGCCTACACTGAAGCTTTCTTT.

The J gene is TRBJ2-7, the V gene TRBV10-3; D remains unclear. This CDR3 is built from 14 residues. Germline-derived CDR1 and CDR2 are ENHRY and SYGVKD. V gave up 2 bases and J gave up 3 bases, with 11 bases separating them. The CDR3 DNA reads TGTGCCATCAGTGAGACTTTCGAGAGCTACGAGCAGTACTTC. Translating gives CAISETFESYEQYF.

V is TRBV10-3 and J is TRBJ1-2; 7 nucleotides match TRBD1. V was pared by 0 bases and J by 4 bases, with 2 bases of the junction left unmatched. The length of the CDR3 is 14 residues. Germline loops: CDR1 ENHRY, CDR2 SYGVKD. CDR3 in amino acids: CAISESNRGYGYTF. CDR3 bases: TGTGCCATCAGTGAGTCGAACAGGGGCTATGGCTACACCTTC.

The chain uses TRBV19 and TRBJ1-5; D may be TRBD1 (6 bases). The CDR3 has 16 amino acids. In germline, CDR1 is LNHDA, CDR2 SQIVND (reference sequence). Trimming left V 5 bases short and J 6 bases short, with 20 bases between. The DNA of the CDR3 is TGTGCCAGTAGTCCTTACAGGGCCGGTGGGGCTCAGCCCCAGCATTTT. It is translated as CASSPYRAGGAQPQHF.

This sequence joins TRBV7-9 and TRBJ1-1; 9 nucleotides line up with TRBD1. The ends lost 7 bases at V and 0 bases at J; junction bases unmatched: 3. The CDR3 has 14 residues. From germline, CDR1 is SEHNR and CDR2 FQNEAQ (reference sequence). The CDR3, as DNA: TGTGCCAGCACCGGGACAGGGCTGAACACTGAAGCTTTCTTT. Protein product: CASTGTGLNTEAFF.